The 27 T cell receptor beta chains given below trace back to one sample, sequenced in a study of cytomegalovirus exposure and HLA in healthy donors. TCRdb's copy holds only in-frame clones and misses some; the assay was immunoSEQ multiplex PCR. This sample carries some 45,000 clones, 92% of them seen once, and the ten largest clones take 5.6%. Material for sequencing was PBMCs. These receptors all stem from a man aged 18-30 years in good health and CMV-seronegative.

This chain joins TRBV9 and TRBJ1-3; 7 nucleotides line up with TRBD1. Germline V gene lookup returns CDR1 SGDLS and CDR2 YYNGEE. The V gene end was trimmed by 0 bases and the J gene end by 0 bases; junction bases not matched to a gene: 3. CDR3 length equals 16 residues. Written as DNA, the CDR3 is TGTGCCAGCAGCGTAGTAGGGGACAGCTCTGGAAACACCATATATTTT. Residues: CASSVVGDSSGNTIYF.

The chain links TRBV5-1 to TRBJ2-7; D perhaps matches TRBD1 (6 bases). Looked up from germline, CDR1 is SGHRS and CDR2 is YFSETQ. Trimming took 4 bases from V and 5 from J, leaving 13 bases between them. The CDR3 contains 13 residues. This CDR3 is CASSPDSLHEQYF. In DNA, the CDR3 is TGCGCCAGCAGCCCGGACAGCCTCCACGAGCAGTACTTC.

J is TRBJ1-5 and V is TRBV10-3; D perhaps matches TRBD1 (6 bases). CDR1 is ENHRY and CDR2 is SYGVKD in the germline V gene. Trimming cost V 10 bases and J 3 bases, with 16 bases left between them. The CDR3 contains 14 residues. The CDR3 reads CATHPGQSNQPQHF. Here the CDR3 DNA reads TGTGCCACTCACCCGGGACAATCCAATCAGCCCCAGCATTTT.

The CDR3 sequence: CASSENFGGNGSPLHF. CDR3 DNA sequence: TGTGCCAGCTCCGAAAACTTCGGAGGGAACGGCTCACCCCTCCACTTT. The chain recombines TRBV21-1 with TRBJ1-6. TRBV21-1 is labeled a pseudogene. The CDR3 consists of 16 residues.

A remark on this clone: Other nucleotide sequences in the sample specify the same CDR3. CDR3 sequence reads: CSVPGTGGGGWETQYF. The CDR3 region has the DNA TGCAGCGTTCCCGGGACAGGGGGCGGCGGGTGGGAGACCCAGTACTTC. The J gene is TRBJ2-5, the V gene TRBV29-1; the match to TRBD1 covers 12 bases. Germline loops: CDR1 SQVTM, CDR2 ANQGSEA. V dropped 5 bases and J dropped 5; count of bases not matched to a gene: 12. CDR3 length: 16 residues.

The CDR3 protein is CASSRPRGVNEQFF. The DNA of the CDR3 is TGTGCCAGCAGTCGGCCCCGTGGAGTCAATGAGCAGTTCTTC. This rearrangement joins TRBV6-5 to TRBJ2-1, with D unresolved. This CDR3 is 14 amino acids long. Trimming removed 5 bases from V and 6 bases from J, with 14 bases in between. Looked up from germline, CDR1 is MNHEY and CDR2 is SVGAGI.

The rearrangement joins TRBV11-1 to TRBJ2-7; D remains ambiguous. Trimming took 2 bases from V and 13 from J, leaving 18 bases between them. CDR3 length equals 13 residues. Germline-derived CDR1 and CDR2 are SGHAT and FQDESV (reference sequence). The CDR3 protein is CASSLSQEGSKYF. The CDR3 nucleotides are TGTGCCAGCAGCTTAAGTCAGGAAGGCAGCAAATACTTC.

The V and J genes are TRBV7-3 and TRBJ1-1, with D perhaps TRBD1 (5 bases). Trimming took off 5 bases at V and 4 bases at J, with 17 bases between the two ends. The CDR3 is 15 amino acids. Per the germline V gene, CDR1 is SGHTA and CDR2 is FQGTGA. CDR3 nucleotides: TGTGCCAGCAGCCCGGACGGAGGGGTAGGCACTGAAGCTTTCTTT. Translation: CASSPDGGVGTEAFF. Complete variable domain (other parts from reference TRBV7-3 and TRBJ1-1): GAGVSQTPSNKVTEKGKYVELRCDPISGHTALYWYRQSLGQGPEFLIYFQGTGAADDSGLPNDRFFAVRPEGSVSTLKIQRTERGDSAVYLCASSPDGGVGTEAFFGQGTRLTVV.

This clone is labeled as large. The chain uses TRBV7-9 and TRBJ1-2, with a possible D match to TRBD1 (5 bases). With 5 bases removed from V and 3 bases from J, the gap between germline ends came to 13 bases. Germline V CDR1 and CDR2: SEHNR, FQNEAQ (reference sequence). The length of the CDR3 is 14 residues. The CDR3 sequence: CASSPPWGDYGYTF. CDR3 in DNA: TGTGCCAGCAGCCCTCCGTGGGGGGACTATGGCTACACCTTC.

This chain uses TRBV2 with TRBJ2-5, with D possibly being TRBD2 (6 bases). The CDR3 runs 15 residues. Trimming removed 5 bases at V and 5 bases at J, with 18 bases between. Germline-derived CDR1 and CDR2 are SNHLY and FYNNEI. CDR3 nucleotides: TGTGCCAGCAGTCCCAACGTGGGGGGAGGCGAGACCCAGTACTTC. This codes for CASSPNVGGGETQYF.

The table lists this clone with a count of one. The rearrangement links TRBV6-6 to TRBJ2-3, with 7 positions matching TRBD1. The CDR3 consists of 12 residues. Germline V gene sequence: CDR1 MNHNY, CDR2 SVGAGI (reference sequence). Trimming cost V 6 bases and J 6 bases; bases outside gene matches: 3. The CDR3 region is CASRRGQDTQYF. CDR3 sequence (DNA): TGTGCCAGCAGAAGGGGACAGGATACGCAGTATTTT.

This rearrangement joins TRBV6-1 to TRBJ1-1; no firm D call. Germline V lookup: CDR1 MNHNS, CDR2 SASEGT. The germline V and J ends were trimmed by 3 bases and 2 bases, with 7 bases remaining between them. This CDR3 is built from 13 residues. The CDR3 sequence: CASSDTSNTEAFF. The CDR3 DNA sequence: TGTGCCAGCAGTGACACATCAAACACTGAAGCTTTCTTT.

The J gene is TRBJ1-5, the V gene TRBV19; D uncertain. CDR3 length equals 13 residues. CDR1 is LNHDA and CDR2 is SQIVND in the germline V gene (reference sequence). V dropped 3 bases and J dropped 11 bases, with 14 bases sitting between them. Here the CDR3 DNA reads TGTGCCAGTAGTATGGGCAGTACATCGGCCCAGCATTTT. Amino acid sequence: CASSMGSTSAQHF.

The V gene is TRBV7-3, the J gene TRBJ2-2; TRBD1 agrees at 12 bases. The CDR3 has 16 amino acids. Germline CDR1 reads SGHTA; CDR2 reads FQGTGA. V lost 1 base to trimming and J lost 5 bases; unmatched junction nucleotides: 2. The CDR3 loop is CASSLRDRGLTGELFF. DNA for the CDR3: TGTGCCAGCAGCTTAAGGGACAGGGGGCTTACCGGGGAGCTGTTTTTT.

V and J are TRBV19 and TRBJ2-2, with 9 bases identical to TRBD1. Per germline, CDR1 LNHDA and CDR2 SQIVND (reference sequence). The CDR3 contains 16 residues. With V trimmed by 5 bases and J by 7 bases, 11 bases remained unmatched. Written as DNA, the CDR3 is TGTGCCAGTAGTTCAAGGGACAGGGCTAAAGGCGGGGAGCTGTTTTTT. Translated: CASSSRDRAKGGELFF.

This chain uses TRBV5-4 with TRBJ1-3, with 7 positions matching TRBD1. CDR1 and CDR2 from the germline V gene are SGHNT and YYREEE (reference sequence). Trimming took 2 bases from V and 1 from J; bases not matched to a gene: 3. CDR3 length: 15 residues. The CDR3 nucleotides read TGTGCCAGCAGCTTACAGGGGCCGTCTGGAAACACCATATATTTT. Translated: CASSLQGPSGNTIYF.

J is TRBJ2-7 and V is TRBV28; the match to TRBD1 covers 10 bases. Germline CDR1 reads MDHEN; CDR2 reads SYDVKM. Trimming took 6 bases from V and 7 from J; bases not matched to a gene: 12. The CDR3 has 15 amino acids. CDR3: CASSPPGQGGEEQYF. DNA for the CDR3: TGTGCCAGCAGCCCACCCGGACAGGGGGGGGAAGAGCAGTACTTC.

The rearrangement links TRBV10-3 to TRBJ2-1; 7 bases map to TRBD1. Germline lookup yields CDR1 ENHRY and CDR2 SYGVKD. This CDR3 has 14 amino acids. With V trimmed by 2 bases and J by 6 bases, 4 bases remained unmatched. CDR3 amino acids: CAISEIQGSNEQFF. For the CDR3, the DNA is TGTGCCATCAGTGAGATACAGGGGAGCAATGAGCAGTTCTTC.

The chain employs TRBV6-1 and TRBJ2-3; 8 bases fit TRBD2. Germline V gives CDR1 MNHNS, CDR2 SASEGT. J lost 1 base, V lost 3 bases, and 3 bases had no gene match. This CDR3 contains 15 residues. This CDR3 is CASSDGGGRTDTQYF. CDR3 coding DNA: TGTGCCAGCAGTGACGGCGGGGGGCGCACAGATACGCAGTATTTT.

CDR3 coding DNA: TGTGCCAGCAGCTTAGTCAGGGCGGATGGCTACACCTTC. Protein: CASSLVRADGYTF. This chain connects TRBV7-9 to TRBJ1-2, with a possible D match to TRBD1 (5 bases). Trimming cost V 1 base and J 6 bases, with 9 bases left between them. Germline values: CDR1 SEHNR, CDR2 FQNEAQ (reference sequence). The CDR3 is made up of 13 amino acids.

V and J are TRBV19 and TRBJ2-1, with TRBD1 identical over 7 bases. Germline-derived CDR1 and CDR2 are LNHDA and SQIVND (reference sequence). This CDR3 has 15 residues. V lost 5 bases, J lost 4 bases, and 8 bases stayed unmatched. CDR3 sequence reads: CASSEGQTLYNEQFF. CDR3 nucleotides: TGTGCCAGTAGTGAGGGACAGACCCTTTACAATGAGCAGTTCTTC.

The chain recombines TRBV5-1 with TRBJ2-5, with TRBD2 matching 8 bases. Germline lookup yields CDR1 SGHRS and CDR2 YFSETQ. The CDR3 is made up of 16 amino acids. J was trimmed by 2 bases and V by 0 bases; bases with no gene match: 6. The CDR3 bases are TGCGCCAGCAGCTTGGTACTAGCGGAGGCACAAGAGACCCAGTACTTC. This encodes CASSLVLAEAQETQYF.

The chain carries TRBV5-1 and TRBJ1-6, with TRBD1 matching 7 bases. The germline gives CDR1 SGHRS, CDR2 YFSETQ. The CDR3 extends over 14 amino acids. V dropped 6 bases and J dropped 9; count of bases not matched to a gene: 9. The chain's CDR3 is CASNQQGLGSPLHF. The CDR3 nucleotides read TGCGCCAGCAACCAACAGGGGCTGGGTTCACCCCTCCACTTT.

The rearrangement uses TRBV9 and TRBJ1-1; 10 bases are shared with TRBD1. The CDR3 covers 17 residues. The junction had 11 bases not matched to a gene; V was cut back by 3 bases and J by 3 bases. The germline CDR1 and CDR2 sequences are SGDLS and YYNGEE. The CDR3 coding sequence is TGTGCCAGCAGCGCTCGAGGGACAGGGGTCGGAGACACTGAAGCTTTCTTT. Protein sequence: CASSARGTGVGDTEAFF. Full variable domain (missing parts from reference TRBV9 and TRBJ1-1): DSGVTQTPKHLITATGQRVTLRCSPRSGDLSVYWYQQSLDQGLQFLIQYYNGEERAKGNILERFSAQQFPDLHSELNLSSLELGDSALYFCASSARGTGVGDTEAFFGQGTRLTVV.

This chain links TRBV19 with TRBJ1-1; 11 bases line up with TRBD1. The V gene end was trimmed by 8 bases and the J gene end by 4 bases; junction bases not matched to a gene: 6. Germline assignment: CDR1 LNHDA and CDR2 SQIVND (reference sequence). CDR3 length: 14 residues. The DNA of the CDR3 is TGTGCCAGTCGGACAGGGGGCGCGGGCACTGAAGCTTTCTTT. Encoded protein: CASRTGGAGTEAFF.

V and J are TRBV5-1 and TRBJ1-1; a possible D gene is TRBD1 (6 bases). The germline V gene has CDR1 SGHRS and CDR2 YFSETQ. V was pared by 4 bases and J by 6 bases, with 13 bases between. The CDR3 is 13 residues long. The CDR3 spells CASSKGVVAEAFF. The CDR3 region has the DNA TGCGCCAGCAGCAAGGGGGTTGTGGCTGAAGCTTTCTTT.

The rearrangement joins TRBV5-5 to TRBJ2-5; 7 nucleotides align to TRBD1. Trimming at V came to 0 bases and at J to 3 bases, leaving 5 bases not matched to a gene. The length of the CDR3 is 15 residues. Germline V gene lookup returns CDR1 SGHKS and CDR2 YYEKEE (reference sequence). The CDR3 DNA is TGTGCCAGCAGCTTGGATCCCGACAGGGAAGAGACCCAGTACTTC. Its protein is CASSLDPDREETQYF.